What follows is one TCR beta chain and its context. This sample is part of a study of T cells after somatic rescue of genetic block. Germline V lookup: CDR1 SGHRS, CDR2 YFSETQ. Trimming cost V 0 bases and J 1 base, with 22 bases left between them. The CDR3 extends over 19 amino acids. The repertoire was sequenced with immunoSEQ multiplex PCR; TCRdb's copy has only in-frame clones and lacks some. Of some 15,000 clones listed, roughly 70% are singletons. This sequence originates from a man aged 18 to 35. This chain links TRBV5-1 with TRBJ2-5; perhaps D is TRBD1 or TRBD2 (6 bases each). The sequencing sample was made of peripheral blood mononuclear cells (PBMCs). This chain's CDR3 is CASSLGRAGGGGRQETQYF. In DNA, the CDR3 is TGCGCCAGCAGCTTGGGGAGAGCAGGAGGAGGGGGGCGCCAAGAGACCCAGTACTTC.